This TCR beta chain stems from a study of early T cells in non-severe SARS-CoV-2 infection. Of note for this clonotype: Antigen: not known.

The CDR3 covers 13 residues. The germline gives CDR1 DFQATT, CDR2 SNEGSKA (reference sequence). The J segment lost 9 bases and the V segment lost 2 bases, leaving 4 bases of the junction unmatched. TCRdb re-called the 5' RACE reads through MiXCR, storing one row per CDR3 protein. The sample has some 60,000 distinct CDR3 sequences, roughly 12% seen once; the top ten hold approximately 1.4%. Study results and caveats: Anti-spike CD8 responses were favored in VDJdb matching, and private and CD4 specificities were missed.

The sample in question was whole blood, obtained at baseline. This sequence originates from an adult who was a healthcare worker with PCR-confirmed SARS-CoV-2 infection or an uninfected control (not recorded which). The rearrangement links TRBV20-1 to TRBJ1-6; 7 bases fit TRBD1. CDR3 sequence reads: CSARRQGSSPLHF. Here the CDR3 DNA reads TGCAGTGCTAGACGACAGGGTAGTTCACCCCTCCACTTT.